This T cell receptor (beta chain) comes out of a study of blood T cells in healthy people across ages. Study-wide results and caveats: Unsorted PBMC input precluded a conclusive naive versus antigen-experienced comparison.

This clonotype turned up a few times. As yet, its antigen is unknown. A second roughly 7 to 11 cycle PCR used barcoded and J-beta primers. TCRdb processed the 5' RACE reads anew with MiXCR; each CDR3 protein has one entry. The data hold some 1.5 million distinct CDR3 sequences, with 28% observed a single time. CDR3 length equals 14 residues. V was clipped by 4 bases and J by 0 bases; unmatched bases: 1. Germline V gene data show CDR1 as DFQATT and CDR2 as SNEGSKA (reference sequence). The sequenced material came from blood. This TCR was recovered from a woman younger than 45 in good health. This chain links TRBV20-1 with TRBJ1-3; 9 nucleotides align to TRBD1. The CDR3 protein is CSAKDRGSGNTIYF. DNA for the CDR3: TGCAGTGCTAAGGACAGGGGCTCTGGAAACACCATATATTTT.